One T cell receptor (beta chain) is described in this entry. Its matching antigen is unknown. PCR was run on genomic DNA. Amplification of the beta chain CDR3 used 30 forward and 13 reverse multiplex primers. TCRdb reanalysed the multiplex PCR reads using MiXCR and keeps one entry per CDR3 protein. The sample lists fewer than 350,000 distinct CDR3 sequences, roughly 50% occurring once. This sample is part of a study of type 1 and type 2 diabetes patients. Findings and caveats of the study: Some expanded clones seen only in T1D might occur in additional T2D or control samples.

Trimming removed 4 bases from V and 4 bases from J; junction bases left unmatched: 6. Germline V gene lookup returns CDR1 LGHNT and CDR2 FRNRAP. There are 14 residues in the CDR3. This TCR came from a man between 18 and 35 years old with type 2 diabetes. V gene TRBV12-5 combines with J gene TRBJ2-5; 7 nucleotides align to TRBD1. The source material was peripheral blood mononuclear cells (PBMCs). CDR3 DNA: TGTGCTAGTGGTTCAGACAGGGATCGAGAGACCCAGTACTTC. It translates to CASGSDRDRETQYF. The complete variable domain, with remaining parts taken from reference TRBV12-5 and TRBJ2-5, reads DARVTQTPRHKVTEMGQEVTMRCQPILGHNTVFWYRQTMMQGLELLAYFRNRAPLDDSGMPKDRFSAEMPDATLATLKIQPSEPRDSAVYFCASGSDRDRETQYFGPGTRLLVL.